A single sample gave rise to the 2 T cell receptor beta chains below, sequenced in a study of PD-1 blockade in classical Hodgkin lymphoma. Time point meaning: cycle 4 day 1 (C4D1), after 6 weeks of nivolumab. Every patient experienced relapse after autologous stem cell transplantation, and brentuximab vedotin exposure varied. Generated by immunoSEQ multiplex PCR, the TCRdb table keeps only in-frame clones and is missing some. This repertoire shows about 28,000 clones, about 80% found once; its top ten account for roughly 15%. The sequencing here drew on peripheral blood mononuclear cells (PBMCs), taken before the fourth cycle of nivolumab. The receptor set was obtained from a human donor with classical Hodgkin lymphoma.

The chain carries TRBV2 and TRBJ2-3, with D perhaps matching TRBD2 (5 bases). This CDR3 spans 13 amino acids. Germline V gene sequence: CDR1 SNHLY, CDR2 FYNNEI. The CDR3 is CALSEGFTDTQYF. As DNA, the CDR3 is TGTGCTCTCTCCGAGGGCTTCACAGATACGCAGTATTTT.

The chain carries TRBV6-5 and TRBJ1-3; D is unresolved. The CDR3 is 13 amino acids. Germline CDR1 reads MNHEY; CDR2 reads SVGAGI. Deletions cut 9 bases from V and 1 base from J, with 10 bases between. DNA of the CDR3: TGTGCCAGTACAGATTCTTCTGGAAACACCATATATTTT. As protein: CASTDSSGNTIYF.